Below, 5 T cell receptor beta chains from the same sample are listed, as sequenced in a study of blood T cell repertoires in COVID-19. The table came from immunoSEQ multiplex PCR; TCRdb's copy has only in-frame clones and leaves some out. The sample shows a few hundred thousand clones, more than 75% of them seen only once. Sequencing input: peripheral blood. These receptors were collected from a woman aged 60-70 years with COVID-19, enrolled during active disease.

This chain uses TRBV19 with TRBJ1-5; 9 nucleotides agree with TRBD1. The germline V gene has CDR1 LNHDA and CDR2 SQIVND (reference sequence). This CDR3 region has 14 residues. The V segment lost 5 bases and the J segment 5 bases; nucleotides outside the gene matches: 4. CDR3 amino acids: CASSPGQGDQPQHF. For the CDR3, the DNA is TGTGCCAGTAGTCCGGGACAGGGAGATCAGCCCCAGCATTTT.

This clone was seen only once. CDR3 nucleotide sequence: TGTGCCAGCAGCCCCTTAGGGACTAGCGGGATCGGGCAGTTCTTC. This translates into CASSPLGTSGIGQFF. The genes are TRBV3-1 (or the pseudogene TRBV3-2) and TRBJ2-1; TRBD2 agrees at 13 bases. This CDR3 comprises 15 residues. Trimming removed 4 bases from V and 12 bases from J; junction bases left unmatched: 9. CDR1 and CDR2 from the germline V gene are LGHDT and YNNKEL (reference sequence).

This clone occurred once. The CDR3, as DNA: TGCGCCAGCAGCTCGACCGGGACTAGCACAGATACGCAGTATTTT. Translated, it gives CASSSTGTSTDTQYF. V usage is TRBV5-1 and J usage is TRBJ2-3; weak D call: TRBD2 (6 bases). The CDR3 has 15 amino acids. The V and J ends lost 3 bases and 0 bases respectively, with 11 bases between them. The germline CDR1 and CDR2 sequences are SGHRS and YFSETQ.

The chain joins TRBV28 to TRBJ2-5; 9 bases match TRBD2. With 6 bases clipped from V and 4 bases from J, the junction kept 12 bases outside the gene matches. The CDR3 runs 16 residues. Germline lookup yields CDR1 MDHEN and CDR2 SYDVKM. CDR3 bases: TGTGCCAGCAGGTACGGGGCGGGAGGGCCCCGAGAGACCCAGTACTTC. It yields the protein CASRYGAGGPRETQYF.

This chain joins TRBV5-1 and TRBJ1-2; D is undetermined. Germline lookup yields CDR1 SGHRS and CDR2 YFSETQ. This CDR3 is built from 14 residues. Trimming shortened V by 1 base and J by 8 bases, and 15 bases separated the two germline ends. The CDR3 reads CASSLLGERYGYTF. The CDR3 DNA follows: TGCGCCAGCAGCTTGTTAGGAGAAAGGTACGGCTACACCTTC.